The T cell receptor (beta chain) described here comes from a study of T cell responses to AZD1222 COVID-19 vaccine. Study conclusions and caveats: Repertoires were sampled only after the peak T cell response. Spike-specific TCR breadth and depth were elevated following two AZD1222 doses.

Germline V gene sequence: CDR1 GTSNPN, CDR2 SVGIG (reference sequence). Trimming stripped 5 bases from V and 3 bases from J, with 4 bases between. The length of the CDR3 is 10 residues. As regards this clone: Its antigen remains unknown.

Second doses that came at about 4 or about 12 weeks were put together. Sequenced by immunoSEQ multiplex PCR; TCRdb stores in-frame clones only, minus some. The table has 150,000 to 200,000 clones, roughly 87% seen once. This receptor was identified in an adult who received the AZD1222 COVID-19 vaccine. Sequencing was performed on peripheral blood, taken 28 days after the second AZD1222 dose. The chain links TRBV30 to TRBJ2-5, with D unresolved. The DNA for the CDR3 is TGTGCCTGGGGGGAAGAGACCCAGTACTTC. This encodes CAWGEETQYF.